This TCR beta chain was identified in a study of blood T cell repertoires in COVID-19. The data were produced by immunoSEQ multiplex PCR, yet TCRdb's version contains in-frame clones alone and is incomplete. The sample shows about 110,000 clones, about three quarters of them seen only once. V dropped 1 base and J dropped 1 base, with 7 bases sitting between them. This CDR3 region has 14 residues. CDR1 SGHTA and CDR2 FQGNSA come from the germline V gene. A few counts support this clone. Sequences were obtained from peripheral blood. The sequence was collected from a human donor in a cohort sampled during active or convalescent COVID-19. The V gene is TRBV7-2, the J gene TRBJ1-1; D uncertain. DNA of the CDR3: TGTGCCAGCAGCTTAGTCGCGGGGAACACTGAAGCTTTCTTT. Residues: CASSLVAGNTEAFF.